Shown below are 6 T cell receptor beta chains from a single sample sequenced in a study of T cells in Graves' hyperthyroidism and ophthalmopathy. Amplification of TCR beta CDR3 regions used RNA as the template. The HTBI primer set drove a first-round RT-PCR of the TCR CDR3. TCRdb used MiXCR to reprocess the multiplex PCR reads, holding one entry per CDR3 protein. The repertoire holds around 700,000 distinct CDR3 sequences, with roughly a third as singletons. The sequenced sample was blood. The receptors were sampled from a middle-aged woman with Graves' hyperthyroidism.

The chain links TRBV2 to TRBJ2-7; 7 positions agree with TRBD1. Trimming took 5 bases from V and 3 from J; bases not matched to a gene: 13. CDR1 is SNHLY, CDR2 FYNNEI, per germline. The CDR3 covers 16 residues. The DNA of the CDR3 is TGTGCCAGCAGTTCCACGTCAGACAGGGCGGGCTACGAGCAGTACTTC. This gives the protein CASSSTSDRAGYEQYF.

This chain links TRBV6-5 with TRBJ2-7, with a possible D match to TRBD1 (7 bases). CDR1 and CDR2 from the germline V gene are MNHEY and SVGAGI. V was clipped by 0 bases and J by 3 bases, with 15 bases between them. CDR3 length equals 16 residues. Here the CDR3 DNA reads TGTGCCAGCAGTTACTCGATTCGGAGGGGGCACTACGAGCAGTACTTC. Its translation is CASSYSIRRGHYEQYF.

The chain has TRBV4-1 and TRBJ1-2; the D gene is possibly TRBD1 (5 bases). Trimming stripped 2 bases from V and 3 bases from J, with 22 bases between. In germline, CDR1 is MGHRA, CDR2 YSYEKL. This CDR3 has 18 amino acids. As DNA, the CDR3 is TGCGCCAGCAGCCAACGATCGGCAGGGAAGGACCGGGACTATGGCTACACCTTC. Translating it yields CASSQRSAGKDRDYGYTF.

The chain uses TRBV7-2 and TRBJ2-5; no clear D. Trimming left V 2 bases short and J 2 bases short, with 9 bases between. This CDR3 comprises 14 residues. The germline V gene encodes CDR1 SGHTA and CDR2 FQGNSA. This chain's CDR3 is CASSLRILQETQYF. The CDR3 bases are TGTGCCAGCAGCTTACGGATCCTACAAGAGACCCAGTACTTC.

The chain is built from TRBV4-3 and TRBJ1-3; 10 bases are a match to TRBD1. The germline gives CDR1 LGHNA, CDR2 YSLEER. The junction had 6 bases not matched to a gene; V was cut back by 4 bases and J by 0 bases. The CDR3 contains 17 residues. The CDR3 loop reads CASSRDRGTISGNTIYF. The CDR3 coding sequence is TGCGCCAGCAGCCGGGACAGGGGTACGATCTCTGGAAACACCATATATTTT.

The chain links TRBV9 to TRBJ1-2; D is uncertain. This CDR3 region has 14 residues. V was trimmed by 6 bases and J by 4 bases, leaving 16 bases between them. Germline V gene lookup returns CDR1 SGDLS and CDR2 YYNGEE. The CDR3 region has the DNA TGTGCCAGCAAGGACTCAAAAGCGTCCTATGGCTACACCTTC. Translation gives CASKDSKASYGYTF.